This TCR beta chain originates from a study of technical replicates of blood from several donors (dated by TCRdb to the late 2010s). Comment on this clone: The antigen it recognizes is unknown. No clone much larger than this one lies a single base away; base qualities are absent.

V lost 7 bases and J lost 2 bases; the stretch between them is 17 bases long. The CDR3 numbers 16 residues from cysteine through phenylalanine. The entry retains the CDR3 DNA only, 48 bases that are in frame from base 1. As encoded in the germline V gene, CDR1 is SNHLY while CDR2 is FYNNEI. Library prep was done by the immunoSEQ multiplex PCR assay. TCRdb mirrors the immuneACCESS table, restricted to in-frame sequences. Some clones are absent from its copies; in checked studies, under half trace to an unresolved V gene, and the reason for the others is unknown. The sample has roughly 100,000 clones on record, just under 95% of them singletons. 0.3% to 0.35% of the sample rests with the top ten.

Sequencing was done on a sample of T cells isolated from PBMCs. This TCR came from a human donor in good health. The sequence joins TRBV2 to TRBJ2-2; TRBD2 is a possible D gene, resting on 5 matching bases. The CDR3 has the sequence CASTTAGLANTGELFF. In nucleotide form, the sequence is TGTGCCAGCACAACAGCCGGACTGGCCAACACCGGGGAGCTGTTTTTT.